This T cell receptor beta chain was found in a study of post-analysis software for immune sequencing data. Study observations and caveats: With TRBV5-6, TRBV5-1 and TRBV20-1 included, 4 or 5 TRBV segments were more frequent in patients than in controls.

V lost 6 bases and J lost 2, with 12 bases in between. Germline values: CDR1 DFQATT, CDR2 SNEGSKA (reference sequence). The CDR3 spans 13 residues. TCR beta cDNA libraries included unique molecular identifiers. One entry per CDR3 protein, called by TCRdb with MiXCR from the PCR reads. In the table there are around 770,000 distinct CDR3 sequences, around 45% of which are singletons. On this clonotype: Its antigen is unknown.

The specimen was blood. The receptor was derived from a girl between 10 and 17 years old with multiple sclerosis. The genes are TRBV20-1 and TRBJ2-3; D possibly corresponds to TRBD1 (5 bases). CDR3 sequence: CSAQGEDTDTQYF. In nucleotides, the CDR3 is TGCAGTGCCCAGGGCGAGGACACAGATACGCAGTATTTT.